The 5 T cell receptor beta chains in this list originate from one sample, sequenced in a study of metastatic and nonmetastatic thyroid tumors. TCRdb reprocessed the PCR reads via MiXCR. The sample consists of 30,000 to 40,000 clones, roughly 36% of them appearing once. All patients reached thyroid surgery having received no treatment beforehand. Specimen: tumor tissue. These receptors were collected from a female donor with papillary thyroid cancer or a benign thyroid nodule (not recorded which). Some clones in this sample may be carry-over from other donors' samples.

DNA of the CDR3: TGTGCCAGCAGCTTAGGGAGGGGAACTATTAGTTCACCCCTCCACTTT. As protein: CASSLGRGTISSPLHF. The genes are TRBV11-1 and TRBJ1-6, with D possibly being TRBD1 (5 bases). The CDR3 loop spans 16 amino acids. Germline V lookup: CDR1 SGHAT, CDR2 FQDESV (reference sequence). The V gene lost 1 base and the J gene lost 9 bases, with 16 bases spanning the gap.

This clone has only a few counts. The CDR3 reads CASSDSIGGGADTQYF. DNA of the CDR3: TGTGCCAGCAGTGACTCGATTGGGGGGGGTGCAGATACGCAGTATTTT. The V call is TRBV6-4, the J call TRBJ2-3; 7 nucleotides match TRBD2. CDR1 and CDR2 from the germline V gene are MRHNA and SNTAGT. V shed 0 bases, J shed 4 bases, and the junction held 7 bases outside the gene matches. The CDR3 has 16 amino acids.

The chain carries TRBV7-3 and TRBJ2-3; 13 nucleotides match TRBD2. Losses at the gene ends were 0 bases for V and 7 bases for J; bases not matched to a gene: 7. This CDR3 is 17 amino acids long. Germline V lookup: CDR1 SGHTA, CDR2 FQGTGA. The chain's CDR3 is CASSLTVTSGRTHTQYF. CDR3 in DNA: TGTGCCAGCAGCTTAACGGTGACTAGCGGGAGGACCCATACGCAGTATTTT.

A word on this clone: Its ends do not fully match the called genes, so a read error is possible. The sample has other DNA sequences that encode this CDR3 too. V is TRBV28 and J is TRBJ2-2; 7 positions agree with TRBD2. Germline V CDR1 and CDR2: MDHEN, SYDVKM. CDR3 length: 18 amino acids. CDR3 protein: CASSLIRAGLSNTGELFF. For the CDR3, the DNA is TGTGCCAGCAGTTTGATACGAGCGGGGCTCTCGAACACCGGGGAGTTGTTTTTT.

This clone has only a few counts. The rearrangement links TRBV10-3 to TRBJ2-7; 7 nucleotides match TRBD1. The J segment lost 10 bases and the V segment lost 2 bases, leaving 2 bases of the junction unmatched. This CDR3 has 11 amino acids. Germline CDR1 ENHRY, CDR2 SYGVKD. Here the CDR3 reads CAISEDREQYF. CDR3 nucleotide sequence: TGTGCCATCAGTGAGGACAGGGAACAGTACTTC.